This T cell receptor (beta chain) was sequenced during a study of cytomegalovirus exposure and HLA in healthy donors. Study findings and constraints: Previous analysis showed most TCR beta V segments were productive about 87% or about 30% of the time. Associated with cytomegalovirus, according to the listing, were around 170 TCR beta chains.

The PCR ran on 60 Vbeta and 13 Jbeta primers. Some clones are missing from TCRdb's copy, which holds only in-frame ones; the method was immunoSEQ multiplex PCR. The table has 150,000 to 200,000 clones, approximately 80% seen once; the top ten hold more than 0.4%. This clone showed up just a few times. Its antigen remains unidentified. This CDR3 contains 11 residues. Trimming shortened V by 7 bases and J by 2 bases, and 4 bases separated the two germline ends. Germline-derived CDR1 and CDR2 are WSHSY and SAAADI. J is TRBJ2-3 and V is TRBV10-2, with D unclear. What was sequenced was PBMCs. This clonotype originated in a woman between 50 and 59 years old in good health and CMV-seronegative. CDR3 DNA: TGCGCCAGCAAATACACAGATACGCAGTATTTT. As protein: CASKYTDTQYF.